This T cell receptor beta chain was identified during a study of post-analysis software for immune sequencing data. Whole-study context: Included courses were relapsing-remitting and secondary progressive multiple sclerosis; progressive-relapsing multiple sclerosis was also included. Study observations and caveats: Pronounced co-clustering by F measure was evident among identically batched samples. Several TRBV segments (TRBV5-6, TRBV5-1 and TRBV20-1 among them) occurred more frequently in patients than in controls. Controls had significantly higher normalized Chao1 diversity than multiple sclerosis patients.

Points on this clonotype: The antigen is undetermined.

Libraries were made from TCR beta cDNA, and they carried unique molecular identifiers. Input populations of about 0.95 to 10 million T cells gave rise to about 480,000 cDNA molecules. TCRdb analysed the PCR reads with MiXCR anew, one entry per CDR3 protein. The data contain 600,000 to 750,000 distinct CDR3 sequences, 55% to 60% of them singletons. The CDR3 totals 14 residues. V was pared by 0 bases and J by 4 bases, with 9 bases between. CDR1 and CDR2 (germline): SGHTA, FQGNSA. The sequence was collected from a girl between 2 and 10 years old with multiple sclerosis. The sample consisted of blood. The chain links TRBV7-2 to TRBJ1-2; D is perhaps TRBD1 (6 bases). The CDR3 bases are TGTGCCAGCAGCTTAGCGTTGGGGGCCTATGGCTACACCTTC. Residues: CASSLALGAYGYTF.